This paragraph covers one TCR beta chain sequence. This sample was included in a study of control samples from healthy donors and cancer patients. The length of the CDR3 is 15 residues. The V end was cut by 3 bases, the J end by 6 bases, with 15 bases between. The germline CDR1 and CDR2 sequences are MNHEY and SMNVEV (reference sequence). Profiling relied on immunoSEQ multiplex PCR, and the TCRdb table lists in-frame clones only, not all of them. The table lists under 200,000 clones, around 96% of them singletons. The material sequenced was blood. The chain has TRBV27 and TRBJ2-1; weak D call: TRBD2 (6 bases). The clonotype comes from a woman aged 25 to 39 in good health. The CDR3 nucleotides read TGTGCCAGCAGTTTCGCCCCGGGACTGCCCAATGAGCAGTTCTTC. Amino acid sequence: CASSFAPGLPNEQFF.